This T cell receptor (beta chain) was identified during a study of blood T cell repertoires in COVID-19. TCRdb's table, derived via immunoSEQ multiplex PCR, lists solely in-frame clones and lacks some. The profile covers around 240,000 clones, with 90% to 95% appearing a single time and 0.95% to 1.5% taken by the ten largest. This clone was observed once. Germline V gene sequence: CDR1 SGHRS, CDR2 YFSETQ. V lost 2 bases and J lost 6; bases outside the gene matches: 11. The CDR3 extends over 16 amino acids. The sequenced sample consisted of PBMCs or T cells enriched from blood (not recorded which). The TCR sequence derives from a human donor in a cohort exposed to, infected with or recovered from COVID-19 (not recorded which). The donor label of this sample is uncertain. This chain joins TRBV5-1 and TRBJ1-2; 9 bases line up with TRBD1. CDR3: CASSFDSGQGYNGYTF. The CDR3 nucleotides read TGCGCCAGCAGCTTCGATTCGGGACAGGGTTATAATGGCTACACCTTC.